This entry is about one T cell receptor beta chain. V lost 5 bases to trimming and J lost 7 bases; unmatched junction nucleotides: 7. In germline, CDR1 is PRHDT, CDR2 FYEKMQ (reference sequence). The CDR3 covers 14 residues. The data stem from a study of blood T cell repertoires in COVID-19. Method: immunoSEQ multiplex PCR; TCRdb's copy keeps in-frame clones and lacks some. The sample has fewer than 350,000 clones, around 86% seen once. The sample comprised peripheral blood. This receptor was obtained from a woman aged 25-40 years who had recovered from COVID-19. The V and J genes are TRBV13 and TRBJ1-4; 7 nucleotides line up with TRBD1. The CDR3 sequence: CASSTKQGTEKLFF. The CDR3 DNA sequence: TGTGCCAGCAGCACTAAACAGGGGACTGAAAAACTGTTTTTT.